These 3 T cell receptor beta chains were all obtained from the same sample, sequenced in a study of blood T cell repertoires in COVID-19 (TCRdb year 2020). Libraries were built with the immunoSEQ multiplex PCR assay. The table comes from immuneACCESS by way of TCRdb, which keeps in-frame sequences with V and J called. Part of the clones is missing from these tables; in studies checked, under half for an unresolved V gene and the rest for unknown reasons. This sample has 80,000 to 95,000 clones in its table, and over 80% of those were observed once. 15% to 20% of the sample lies in the top ten. Sequencing was performed on peripheral blood. The origin of the receptors is a woman of 80 years or more with active or convalescent COVID-19.

The V call is TRBV7-8, the J call TRBJ1-4, with 8 bases that match TRBD1. After removal of 1 base from V and 7 bases from J, the junction contained 2 bases not matched to a gene. The germline CDR1 and CDR2 sequences are SGHVS and FQNEAQ. There are 14 residues in the CDR3. CDR3 region: CASSLGTGSEKLFF. CDR3 bases: TGTGCCAGCAGCTTAGGGACAGGGAGTGAAAAACTGTTTTTT.

The chain joins TRBV7-8 to TRBJ2-7; weak D call: TRBD2 (6 bases). The CDR3 loop spans 14 amino acids. Germline CDR1 SGHVS, CDR2 FQNEAQ. Trimming removed 5 bases at V and 2 bases at J, with 13 bases between. The CDR3 protein is CASSAWDFPYEQYF. The CDR3 nucleotides are TGTGCCAGCAGCGCTTGGGACTTCCCCTACGAGCAGTACTTC.

The chain employs TRBV3-1 (or the pseudogene TRBV3-2) and TRBJ2-5, with D perhaps matching TRBD1 (6 bases). V lost 0 bases, J lost 5 bases, and 16 bases lay in between. CDR3 size: 16 residues. Germline V CDR1 and CDR2: LGHDT, YNNKEL (reference sequence). CDR3 sequence: CASSQDLGGLGETQYF. DNA for the CDR3: TGTGCCAGCAGCCAAGATCTAGGGGGTTTGGGGGAGACCCAGTACTTC.